This T cell receptor beta chain was captured by sequencing in a study of T cell changes during pregnancy in multiple sclerosis. In germline, CDR1 is GTSNPN, CDR2 SVGIG (reference sequence). The CDR3 is made up of 13 amino acids. With 7 bases clipped from V and 8 bases from J, the junction kept 11 bases outside the gene matches. Measured with immunoSEQ multiplex PCR; TCRdb has only the in-frame clones, and not every one. The sample lists 15,000 to 19,000 clones, around 83% occurring once. The material sequenced was CD8+ T cells from peripheral blood mononuclear cells, taken after pregnancy. This TCR derives from a female donor in good health, enrolled as a control in a pregnancy study. V and J are TRBV30 and TRBJ2-1, with 7 positions matching TRBD1. The CDR3 region is CAFTGQLLDEQFF. The CDR3 DNA follows: TGTGCCTTCACGGGACAGCTCCTCGATGAGCAGTTCTTC.